This T cell receptor beta chain was identified during a study of beta chain features in type 1 diabetes. Looking at the study overall: Examination of sorted cells across all samples involved about 100,000,000 cells.

Germline V gene sequence: CDR1 LNHDA, CDR2 SQIVND (reference sequence). There are 16 residues in the CDR3. V lost 1 base to trimming and J lost 13 bases, with 23 bases between them. Expressed TCRB transcripts were sequenced because the isolated RNA had all been reverse transcribed beforehand. TCRdb keeps only in-frame clones here, not all; method: immunoSEQ multiplex PCR. Among around 430,000 clones, over 25% were seen once, and the ten largest hold 0.05% to 0.07%. Whole-study findings and limits: Possibly, sequencing cDNA over-represented cells that had high TCR expression levels. VDJ junctions from patients with type 1 diabetes contained fewer insertions and more deletions.

On this clone: The antigen remains unidentified.

Via the markers CD45RO/CCR7/CD25/CD127/CD95/CD27, stem cell-like memory, regulatory, central memory and naive CD4+ cells were sorted. This TCR was sampled from a man younger than 35 in good health. The chain couples TRBV19 to TRBJ2-1, with TRBD2 as a possible D gene (5 bases). Material: naive CD4+ T cells from blood. CDR3 residues: CASSIGFLALGSDQFF. The CDR3 DNA follows: TGTGCCAGTAGTATAGGCTTCCTAGCCCTCGGTAGCGATCAGTTCTTC.